The rows below give T cell receptor beta chains drawn from one sample of a study of regulatory T cells in long-lasting Graves disease. From the multiplex PCR reads, TCRdb called clonotypes with MiXCR, one entry per CDR3 protein. The sample consists of just over 600,000 distinct CDR3 sequences, about 16% of them appearing once. The same specimen was also included in a second study, on T cells in Graves' hyperthyroidism and ophthalmopathy.

The sequencing here drew on peripheral blood mononuclear cells (PBMCs), taken at new diagnosis, from a patient treated with antithyroid drugs. Receptors were obtained from a woman under 40 with Graves disease. Both conserved end residues are part of each CDR3. Fields, in order: V gene, clone size, D gene, J gene, CDR3 DNA, CDR3 protein. The D gene is left open where the match is weak. Expanded clones are given a class, and other clones once, few, many or no size at all.

v_gene: TRBV20-1; abundance: few; d_gene: -; j_gene: TRBJ2-5; CDR3nt: TGCAGTGCTAGAGATTGGACAGAGGGGGAGACCCAGTACTTC; CDR3aa: CSARDWTEGETQYF
v_gene: TRBV6-1; abundance: -; d_gene: TRBD1; j_gene: TRBJ1-5; CDR3nt: TGTGCCACCCTCCGGGACAGGCATAGCAATCAGCCCCAGCATTTT; CDR3aa: CATLRDRHSNQPQHF
v_gene: TRBV24-1; abundance: -; d_gene: TRBD1; j_gene: TRBJ2-1; CDR3nt: TGTGCCACCGAATACCGGGACAGGGGGTACAATGAGCAGTTCTTC; CDR3aa: CATEYRDRGYNEQFF
v_gene: TRBV28; abundance: -; d_gene: -; j_gene: TRBJ1-3; CDR3nt: TGTGCCAGCAGTTTATCTTCGGGCTTCTCTGGAAACACCATATATTTT; CDR3aa: CASSLSSGFSGNTIYF
v_gene: TRBV5-6; abundance: -; d_gene: TRBD2; j_gene: TRBJ2-1; CDR3nt: TGTGCCAGCAGATCACCGGGACTAGCCGGAGAGCAGTTCTTC; CDR3aa: CASRSPGLAGEQFF
v_gene: TRBV19; abundance: few; d_gene: -; j_gene: TRBJ2-2; CDR3nt: TGTGCCAGTAGTACCCCCACTCAGACAGCCCGTCCTATGGAGCTGTTTTTT; CDR3aa: CASSTPTQTARPMELFF
v_gene: TRBV6-1; abundance: -; d_gene: TRBD1; j_gene: TRBJ2-7; CDR3nt: TGTGCCAGCAGTGAAGCGACAGGGATACGTGAGCAGTACTTC; CDR3aa: CASSEATGIREQYF
v_gene: TRBV20-1; abundance: -; d_gene: -; j_gene: TRBJ1-1; CDR3nt: TGCAGTGCTAGAGGGTCGTCTATGAACACTGAAGCTTTCTTT; CDR3aa: CSARGSSMNTEAFF
v_gene: TRBV3-1; abundance: few; d_gene: -; j_gene: TRBJ2-7; CDR3nt: TGTGCCAGCAGCCGCCAGGGGATAATTTCCTACGAGCAGTACTTC; CDR3aa: CASSRQGIISYEQYF
v_gene: TRBV12-3/TRBV12-4; abundance: many; d_gene: -; j_gene: TRBJ1-1; CDR3nt: TGTGCCAGCAGTTTCGGGTCGAACACTGAAGCTTTCTTT; CDR3aa: CASSFGSNTEAFF
v_gene: TRBV2; abundance: many; d_gene: -; j_gene: TRBJ2-7; CDR3nt: TGTGCCAGCAGTGACACGGGCACCTACGAGCAGTACTTC; CDR3aa: CASSDTGTYEQYF
v_gene: TRBV14; abundance: -; d_gene: TRBD2; j_gene: TRBJ2-5; CDR3nt: TGTGCCAGCAGCCAATCACGCCCTAGCGGGAGAACCAACCAAGAGACCCAGTACTTC; CDR3aa: CASSQSRPSGRTNQETQYF
v_gene: TRBV20-1; abundance: many; d_gene: -; j_gene: TRBJ2-1; CDR3nt: TGCAGTGCTAGAGGGGTAGGGGGAGAGCAGTTCTTC; CDR3aa: CSARGVGGEQFF
v_gene: TRBV11-2; abundance: many; d_gene: -; j_gene: TRBJ2-3; CDR3nt: TGTGCCAGCAGCTTCGGCCGCACAGATACGCAGTATTTT; CDR3aa: CASSFGRTDTQYF
v_gene: TRBV14; abundance: -; d_gene: TRBD2; j_gene: TRBJ2-3; CDR3nt: TGTGCCAGCAGCCTTACGGGACCGCGACTAGCGGGACGCACAGATACGCAGTATTTT; CDR3aa: CASSLTGPRLAGRTDTQYF
v_gene: TRBV6-1; abundance: many; d_gene: -; j_gene: TRBJ1-5; CDR3nt: TGTGCCAGCAGTCTCGGGGGGATAGATAGCAATCAGCCCCAGCATTTT; CDR3aa: CASSLGGIDSNQPQHF
v_gene: TRBV28; abundance: -; d_gene: -; j_gene: TRBJ1-2; CDR3nt: TGTGCCAGCCGGGAGGGGGTCGATGGCCACACCTTC; CDR3aa: CASREGVDGHTF
v_gene: TRBV13; abundance: -; d_gene: -; j_gene: TRBJ1-2; CDR3nt: TGTGCCAGCAGCCTCGGGAGGGGCCTGTCGGATGGCTACACCTTC; CDR3aa: CASSLGRGLSDGYTF
v_gene: TRBV20-1; abundance: few; d_gene: TRBD2; j_gene: TRBJ2-1; CDR3nt: TGCAGTGTGGGGGGGTCCTACAATGAGCAGTTCTTC; CDR3aa: CSVGGSYNEQFF
v_gene: TRBV25-1; abundance: -; d_gene: TRBD2; j_gene: TRBJ2-5; CDR3nt: TGTGCCAGCAGTGACCAGGGAGGGGCCTTCAAAGAGACCCAGTACTTC; CDR3aa: CASSDQGGAFKETQYF
v_gene: TRBV27; abundance: many; d_gene: -; j_gene: TRBJ1-6; CDR3nt: TGTGCCAGCAGTTTAAACGCCTGGGGGCAATTCAATTCACCCCTCCACTTT; CDR3aa: CASSLNAWGQFNSPLHF
v_gene: TRBV30; abundance: -; d_gene: TRBD1; j_gene: TRBJ1-3; CDR3nt: TGTGCTACACAGGGGATCTCTGGAAACACCATATATTTT; CDR3aa: CATQGISGNTIYF
v_gene: TRBV24-1; abundance: few; d_gene: TRBD1; j_gene: TRBJ2-1; CDR3nt: TGTGCCACCAGTAGCGGACAGGGGGCCTACAATGAGCAGTTCTTC; CDR3aa: CATSSGQGAYNEQFF
v_gene: TRBV28; abundance: few; d_gene: -; j_gene: TRBJ1-3; CDR3nt: TGTGCCAGCCTCTCGGGCTCCACCCACACCATATATTTT; CDR3aa: CASLSGSTHTIYF
v_gene: TRBV2; abundance: many; d_gene: TRBD2; j_gene: TRBJ2-1; CDR3nt: TGTGCCAGCATGGCCCAAAGCGGGACTCTTTACAATGAGCAGTTCTTC; CDR3aa: CASMAQSGTLYNEQFF
v_gene: TRBV18; abundance: many; d_gene: TRBD1; j_gene: TRBJ2-1; CDR3nt: TGTGCCAGCTCACCAGATTCGAGGACAGGGAGGGAGCAGTTCTTC; CDR3aa: CASSPDSRTGREQFF
v_gene: TRBV6-9; abundance: many; d_gene: -; j_gene: TRBJ2-3; CDR3nt: TGTGCCAGCAGTTACTCTAGCTGGGTTACCACAGATACGCAGTATTTT; CDR3aa: CASSYSSWVTTDTQYF